The present T cell receptor (beta chain) was sequenced within a study of cytomegalovirus exposure and HLA in healthy donors. Study context: The early release's HLA-typed donors yielded 65 million to 85 million unique TCRs. Study-wide results and limits: A further, later analysis showed that HLA-associated TCR beta chains (compared with equally common others) were more clonally expanded. An Asian-associated ancestry cluster reportedly showed fewer N-insertions than the approximately 620-donor mean in a later analysis. Segments of the TCR beta V type were, in most cases, productive about 87% or about 30% of the time in an earlier analysis.

On this clone: Its antigen is unidentified.

From germline, CDR1 is SGHRS and CDR2 YFSETQ. Trimming pared 0 bases from V and 1 base from J, leaving 7 bases between. The CDR3 has 15 amino acids. PCR amplification relied on 60 Vbeta primers (plus 13 Jbeta primers). Method: immunoSEQ multiplex PCR; TCRdb's copy keeps in-frame clones and lacks some. The sample table includes some 150,000 clones. Sequencing was carried out using PBMCs. The chain couples TRBV5-1 to TRBJ2-2; D remains ambiguous. This clonotype was obtained from a woman aged 18-29 years in good health and CMV-seropositive. CDR3 nucleotides: TGCGCCAGCAGCTTGGGCGTGCAGAACACCGGGGAGCTGTTTTTT. It encodes CASSLGVQNTGELFF.